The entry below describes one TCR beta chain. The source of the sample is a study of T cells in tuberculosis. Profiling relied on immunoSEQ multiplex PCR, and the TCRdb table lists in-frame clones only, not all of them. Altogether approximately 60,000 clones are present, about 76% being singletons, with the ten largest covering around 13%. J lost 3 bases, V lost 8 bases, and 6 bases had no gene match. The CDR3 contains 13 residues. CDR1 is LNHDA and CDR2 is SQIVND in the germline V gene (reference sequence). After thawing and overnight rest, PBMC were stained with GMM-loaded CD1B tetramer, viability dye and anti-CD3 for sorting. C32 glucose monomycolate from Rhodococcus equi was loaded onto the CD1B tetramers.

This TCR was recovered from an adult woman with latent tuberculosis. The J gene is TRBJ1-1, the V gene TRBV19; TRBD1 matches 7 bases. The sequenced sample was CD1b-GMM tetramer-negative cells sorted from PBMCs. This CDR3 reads CASSSRGDTEAFF. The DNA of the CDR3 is TGTGCCAGTTCAAGCAGGGGGGACACTGAAGCTTTCTTT.